The present T cell receptor (beta chain) was sequenced within a study of T cell clonality in common variable immunodeficiency. Points from the study as a whole: Repertoire-complication correlations in CVID were limited by patient heterogeneity. In common variable immunodeficiency, TCR beta chains reportedly carried fewer deletions and N-nucleotide insertions.

The CDR3 consists of 14 residues. Per germline, CDR1 SGHAT and CDR2 FQNNGV. Trimming at V came to 5 bases and at J to 4 bases, leaving 5 bases not matched to a gene. Some clones are missing from TCRdb's copy, which holds only in-frame ones; the method was immunoSEQ multiplex PCR. The sample shows around 45,000 clones, no singletons; the ten largest hold around 6.3%. This clone was counted a few times. As yet, its antigen is unknown. The read finishes 3 residues shy of the CDR3 end, and the germline J gene is used to complete it. Heparinized whole blood, roughly 4.5 to 9 ml, came from each donor. The receptor was isolated from a person between 18 and 75 years old in good health. Sequencing input: peripheral blood mononuclear cells. This chain uses TRBV11-2 with TRBJ1-1; 9 bases match TRBD1. The part of the CDR3 DNA that was read is TGTGCCAGCAGCGCAGACAGGGGGACCACTGAA. It is translated as CASSADRGTTE. The whole CDR3 region reads CASSADRGTTEAFF.